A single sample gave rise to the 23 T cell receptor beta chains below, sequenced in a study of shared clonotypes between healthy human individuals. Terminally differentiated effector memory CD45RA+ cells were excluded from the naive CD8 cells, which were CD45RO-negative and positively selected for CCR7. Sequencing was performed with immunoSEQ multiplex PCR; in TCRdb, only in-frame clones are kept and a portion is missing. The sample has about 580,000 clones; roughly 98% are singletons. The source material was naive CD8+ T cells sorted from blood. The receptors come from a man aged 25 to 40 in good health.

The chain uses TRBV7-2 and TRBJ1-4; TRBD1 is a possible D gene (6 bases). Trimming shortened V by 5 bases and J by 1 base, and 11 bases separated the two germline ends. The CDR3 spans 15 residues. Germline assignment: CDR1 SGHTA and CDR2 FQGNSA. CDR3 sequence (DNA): TGTGCCAGCAGCACGGACAGAGGAACTAATGAAAAACTGTTTTTT. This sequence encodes CASSTDRGTNEKLFF.

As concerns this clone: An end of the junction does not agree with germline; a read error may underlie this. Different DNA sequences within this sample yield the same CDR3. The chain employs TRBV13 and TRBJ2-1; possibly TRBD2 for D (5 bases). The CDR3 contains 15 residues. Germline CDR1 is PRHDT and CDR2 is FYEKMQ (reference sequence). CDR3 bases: TGTGCCAGCAGTTTAGTAGGAGGTTCCTACAATGAGCAGTTCTTC. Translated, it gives CASSLVGGSYNEQFF.

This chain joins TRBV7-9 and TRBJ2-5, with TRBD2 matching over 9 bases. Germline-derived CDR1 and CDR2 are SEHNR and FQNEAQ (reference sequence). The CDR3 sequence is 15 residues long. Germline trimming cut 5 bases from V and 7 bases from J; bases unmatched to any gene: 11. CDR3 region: CASSKSSGRGGTQYF. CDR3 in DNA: TGTGCCAGCAGCAAAAGTAGCGGGAGAGGAGGGACCCAGTACTTC.

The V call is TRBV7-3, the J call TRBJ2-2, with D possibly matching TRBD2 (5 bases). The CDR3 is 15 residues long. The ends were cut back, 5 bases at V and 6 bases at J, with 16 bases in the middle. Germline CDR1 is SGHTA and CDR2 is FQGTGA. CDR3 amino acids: CASSTQPTSAGELFF. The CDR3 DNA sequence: TGTGCCAGCAGCACTCAACCTACTAGTGCCGGGGAGCTGTTTTTT.

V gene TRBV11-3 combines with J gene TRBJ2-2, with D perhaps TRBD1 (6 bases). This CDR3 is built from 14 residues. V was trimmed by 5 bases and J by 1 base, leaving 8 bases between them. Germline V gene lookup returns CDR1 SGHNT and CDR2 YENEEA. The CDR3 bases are TGTGCCAGCAGCCAGGACAGGAACACCGGGGAGCTGTTTTTT. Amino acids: CASSQDRNTGELFF.

The chain's CDR3 is CASSLGASSGTYEQYF. The CDR3 DNA follows: TGTGCCAGCAGCTTAGGAGCGTCTAGCGGAACCTACGAGCAGTACTTC. This sequence joins TRBV7-6 and TRBJ2-7; 7 nucleotides line up with TRBD2. This CDR3 is built from 16 residues. J was trimmed by 2 bases and V by 1 base; bases with no gene match: 8. Per germline, CDR1 SGHVS and CDR2 FNYEAQ.

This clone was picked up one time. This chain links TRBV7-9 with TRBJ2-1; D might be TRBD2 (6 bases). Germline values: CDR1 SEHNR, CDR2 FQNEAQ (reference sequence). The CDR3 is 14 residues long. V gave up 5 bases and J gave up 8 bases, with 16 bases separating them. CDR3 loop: CASSRTQGLDEQFF. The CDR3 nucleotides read TGTGCCAGCAGCCGAACCCAGGGACTCGATGAGCAGTTCTTC.

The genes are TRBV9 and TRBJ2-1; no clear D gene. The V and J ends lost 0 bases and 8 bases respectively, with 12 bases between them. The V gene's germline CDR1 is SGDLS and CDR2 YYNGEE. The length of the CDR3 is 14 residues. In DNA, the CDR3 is TGTGCCAGCAGCGTAGTAGCAGGAACTTATGAGCAGTTCTTC. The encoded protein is CASSVVAGTYEQFF.

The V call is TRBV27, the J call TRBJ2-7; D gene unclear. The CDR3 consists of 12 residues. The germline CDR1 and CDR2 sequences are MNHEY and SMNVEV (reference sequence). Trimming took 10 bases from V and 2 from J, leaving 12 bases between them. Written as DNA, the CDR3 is TGTGCCACCATTTCGGGTGCCTACGAGCAGTACTTC. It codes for CATISGAYEQYF.

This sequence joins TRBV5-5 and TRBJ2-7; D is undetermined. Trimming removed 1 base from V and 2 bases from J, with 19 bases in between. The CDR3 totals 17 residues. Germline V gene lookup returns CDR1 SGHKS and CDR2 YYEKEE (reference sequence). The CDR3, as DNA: TGTGCCAGCAGCTTGCTTCTGGGTTCGGTGTCCCCCTACGAGCAGTACTTC. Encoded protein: CASSLLLGSVSPYEQYF.

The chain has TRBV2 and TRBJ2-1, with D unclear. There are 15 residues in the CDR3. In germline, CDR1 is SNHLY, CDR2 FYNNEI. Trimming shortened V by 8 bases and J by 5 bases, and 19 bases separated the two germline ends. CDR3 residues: CASSRNEGLNNEQFF. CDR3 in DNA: TGTGCCAGCTCCCGCAACGAAGGGCTAAACAATGAGCAGTTCTTC.

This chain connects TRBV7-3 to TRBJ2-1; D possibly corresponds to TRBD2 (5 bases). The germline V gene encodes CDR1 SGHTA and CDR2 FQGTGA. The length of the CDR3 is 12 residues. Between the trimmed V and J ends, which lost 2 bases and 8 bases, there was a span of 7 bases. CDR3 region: CASSLDGDEQFF. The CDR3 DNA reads TGTGCCAGCAGCTTAGACGGGGATGAGCAGTTCTTC.

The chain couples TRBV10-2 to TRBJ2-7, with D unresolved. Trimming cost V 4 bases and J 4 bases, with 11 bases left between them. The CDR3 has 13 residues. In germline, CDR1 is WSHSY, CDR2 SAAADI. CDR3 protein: CASSVANGYEQYF. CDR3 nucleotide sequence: TGCGCCAGCAGTGTGGCTAACGGGTACGAGCAGTACTTC.

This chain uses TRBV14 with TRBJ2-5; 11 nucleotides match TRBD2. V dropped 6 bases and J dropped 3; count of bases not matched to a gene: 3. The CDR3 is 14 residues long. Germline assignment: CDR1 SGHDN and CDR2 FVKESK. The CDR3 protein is CASRQLAGEETQYF. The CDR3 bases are TGTGCCAGCAGACAACTAGCGGGAGAAGAGACCCAGTACTTC.

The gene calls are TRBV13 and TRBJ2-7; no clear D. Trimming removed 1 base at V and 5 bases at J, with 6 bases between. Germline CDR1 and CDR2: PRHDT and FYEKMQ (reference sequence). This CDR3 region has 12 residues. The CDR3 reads CASSLVGDEQYF. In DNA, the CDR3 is TGTGCCAGCAGCTTAGTTGGCGACGAGCAGTACTTC.

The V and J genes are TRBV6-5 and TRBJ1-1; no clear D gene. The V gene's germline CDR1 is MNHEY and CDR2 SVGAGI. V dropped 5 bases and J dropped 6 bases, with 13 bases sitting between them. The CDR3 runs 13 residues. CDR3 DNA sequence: TGTGCCAGCAGTCCCGGTCGGGTTGCTGAAGCTTTCTTT. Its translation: CASSPGRVAEAFF.

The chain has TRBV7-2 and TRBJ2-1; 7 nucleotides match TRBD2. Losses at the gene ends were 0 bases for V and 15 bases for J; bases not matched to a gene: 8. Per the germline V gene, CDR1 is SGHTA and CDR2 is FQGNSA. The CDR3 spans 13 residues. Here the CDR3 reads CASSLAGGPMGFF. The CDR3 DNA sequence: TGTGCCAGCAGCTTAGCGGGAGGGCCGATGGGGTTCTTC.

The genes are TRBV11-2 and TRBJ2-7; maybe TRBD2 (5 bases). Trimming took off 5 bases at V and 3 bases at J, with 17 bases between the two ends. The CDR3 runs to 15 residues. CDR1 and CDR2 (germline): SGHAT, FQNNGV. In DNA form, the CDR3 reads TGTGCCAGCAGCCCGTTGGGCGGGCTAGGCTACGAGCAGTACTTC. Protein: CASSPLGGLGYEQYF.

Here the CDR3 reads CASRPPATGKGTQYF. The CDR3 bases are TGTGCCAGCAGGCCTCCAGCGACAGGGAAAGGGACCCAGTACTTC. The rearrangement links TRBV5-5 to TRBJ2-5, with 7 bases matching TRBD1. V dropped 5 bases and J dropped 7; count of bases not matched to a gene: 14. Germline CDR1 reads SGHKS; CDR2 reads YYEKEE (reference sequence). The CDR3 consists of 15 residues.

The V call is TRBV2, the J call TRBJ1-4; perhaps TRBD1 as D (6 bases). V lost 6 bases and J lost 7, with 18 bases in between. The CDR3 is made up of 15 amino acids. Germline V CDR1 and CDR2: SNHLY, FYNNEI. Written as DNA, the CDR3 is TGTGCCAGCAGGCAAGAAGGGGGGACCCTTGAAAAACTGTTTTTT. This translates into CASRQEGGTLEKLFF.

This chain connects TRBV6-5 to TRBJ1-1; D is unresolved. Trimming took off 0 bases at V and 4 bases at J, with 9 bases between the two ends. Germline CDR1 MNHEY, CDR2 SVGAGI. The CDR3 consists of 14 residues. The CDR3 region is CASSYSIGSTEAFF. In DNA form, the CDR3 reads TGTGCCAGCAGTTACTCGATTGGATCCACTGAAGCTTTCTTT.

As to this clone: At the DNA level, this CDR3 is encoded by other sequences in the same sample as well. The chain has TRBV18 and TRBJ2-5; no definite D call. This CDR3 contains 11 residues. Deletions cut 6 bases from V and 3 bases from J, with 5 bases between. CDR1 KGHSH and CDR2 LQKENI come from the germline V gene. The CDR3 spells CASSNEETQYF. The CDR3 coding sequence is TGTGCCAGCTCTAACGAAGAGACCCAGTACTTC.

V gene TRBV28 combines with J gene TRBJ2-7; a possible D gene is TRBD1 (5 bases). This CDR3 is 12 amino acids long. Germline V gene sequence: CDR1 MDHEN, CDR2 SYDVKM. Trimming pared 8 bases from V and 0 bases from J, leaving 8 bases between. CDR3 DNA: TGTGCCAGCTCGACAGACTCCTACGAGCAGTACTTC. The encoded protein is CASSTDSYEQYF.